Sequencing of this TCR beta chain was carried out in a study of spatial heterogeneity in lung cancer. Stated time point: blood at routine non-recurrence follow-up after resection. The ends lost 6 bases at V and 6 bases at J; junction bases unmatched: 9. Germline V gives CDR1 MNHEY, CDR2 SVGAGI. CDR3 size: 15 residues. TCRdb re-derived calls from the 5' RACE reads in MiXCR, one entry per CDR3 protein. The sample holds around 32,000 distinct CDR3 sequences, less than 11% seen once. The table lists this clonotype with a few counts. The specimen comprised PBMCs, sampled at follow-up. This TCR was sampled from a female donor with early-stage non-small cell lung cancer. The V call is TRBV6-5, the J call TRBJ2-1, with TRBD2 matching over 9 bases. This CDR3 is CASSERGAPSNEQFF. DNA for the CDR3: TGTGCCAGCAGCGAGCGGGGGGCCCCCTCCAATGAGCAGTTCTTC.